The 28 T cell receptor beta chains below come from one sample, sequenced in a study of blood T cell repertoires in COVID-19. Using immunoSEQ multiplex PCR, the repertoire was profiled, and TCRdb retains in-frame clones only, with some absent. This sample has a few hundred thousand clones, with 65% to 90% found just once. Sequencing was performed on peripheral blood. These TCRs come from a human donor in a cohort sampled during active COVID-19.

As DNA, the CDR3 is TGTGCCAGCAGCCAAGGAGGGCGAAAACAGCCCCAGCATTTT. Amino acids: CASSQGGRKQPQHF. This chain joins TRBV3-1 (or the pseudogene TRBV3-2) and TRBJ1-5; D unclear. Trimming took off 1 base at V and 7 bases at J, with 11 bases between the two ends. Germline V lookup: CDR1 LGHDT, CDR2 YNNKEL (reference sequence). The CDR3 covers 14 residues.

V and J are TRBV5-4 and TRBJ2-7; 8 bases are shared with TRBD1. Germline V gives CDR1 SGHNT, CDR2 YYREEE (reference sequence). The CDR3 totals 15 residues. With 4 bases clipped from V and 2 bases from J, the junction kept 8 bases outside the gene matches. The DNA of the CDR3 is TGTGCCAGCAGCGTCCGCCGGGACAGGCCCTACGAGCAGTACTTC. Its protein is CASSVRRDRPYEQYF.

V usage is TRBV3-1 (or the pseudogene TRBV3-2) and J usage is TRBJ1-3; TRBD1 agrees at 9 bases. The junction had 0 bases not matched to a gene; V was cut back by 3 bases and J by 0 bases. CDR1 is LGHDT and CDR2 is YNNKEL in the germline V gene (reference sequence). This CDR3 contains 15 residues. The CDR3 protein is CASSQTGGSGNTIYF. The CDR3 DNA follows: TGTGCCAGCAGCCAGACAGGGGGCTCTGGAAACACCATATATTTT.

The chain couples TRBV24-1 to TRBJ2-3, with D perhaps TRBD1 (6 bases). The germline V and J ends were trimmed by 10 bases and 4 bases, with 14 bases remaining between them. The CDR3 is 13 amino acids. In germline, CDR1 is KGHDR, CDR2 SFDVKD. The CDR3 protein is CATQGWSSDTQYF. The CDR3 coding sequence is TGTGCCACTCAGGGGTGGTCCTCAGATACGCAGTATTTT.

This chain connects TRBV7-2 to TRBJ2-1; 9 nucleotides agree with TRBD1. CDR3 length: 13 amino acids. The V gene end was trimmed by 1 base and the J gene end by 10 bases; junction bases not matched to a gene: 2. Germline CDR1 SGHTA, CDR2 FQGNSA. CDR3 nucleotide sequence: TGTGCCAGCAGCTTAGAAACAGGGGGCGAGCAGTTCTTC. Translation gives CASSLETGGEQFF.

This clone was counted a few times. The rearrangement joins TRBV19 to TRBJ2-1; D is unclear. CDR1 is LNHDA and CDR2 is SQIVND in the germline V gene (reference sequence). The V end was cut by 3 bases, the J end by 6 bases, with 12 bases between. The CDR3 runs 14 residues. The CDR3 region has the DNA TGTGCCAGTAGTATCAGCAGGCTTGGCAATGAGCAGTTCTTC. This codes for CASSISRLGNEQFF.

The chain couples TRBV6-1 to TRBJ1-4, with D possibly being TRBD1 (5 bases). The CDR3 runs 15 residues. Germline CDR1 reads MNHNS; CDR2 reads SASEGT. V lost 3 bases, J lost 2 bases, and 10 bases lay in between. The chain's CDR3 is CASSEQRQTNEKLFF. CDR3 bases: TGTGCCAGCAGTGAGCAGAGACAGACTAATGAAAAACTGTTTTTT.

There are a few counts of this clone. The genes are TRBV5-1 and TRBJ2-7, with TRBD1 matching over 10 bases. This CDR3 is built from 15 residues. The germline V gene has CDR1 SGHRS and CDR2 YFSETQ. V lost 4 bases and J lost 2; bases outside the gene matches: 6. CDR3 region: CASSPGTGVAYEQYF. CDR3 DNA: TGCGCCAGCAGCCCCGGGACAGGGGTGGCCTACGAGCAGTACTTC.

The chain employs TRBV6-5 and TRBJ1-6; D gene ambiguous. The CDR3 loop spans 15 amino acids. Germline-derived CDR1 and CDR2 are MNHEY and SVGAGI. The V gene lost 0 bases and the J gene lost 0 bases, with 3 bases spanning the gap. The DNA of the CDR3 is TGTGCCAGCAGTTACTCCGGCTCCTATAATTCACCCCTCCACTTT. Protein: CASSYSGSYNSPLHF.

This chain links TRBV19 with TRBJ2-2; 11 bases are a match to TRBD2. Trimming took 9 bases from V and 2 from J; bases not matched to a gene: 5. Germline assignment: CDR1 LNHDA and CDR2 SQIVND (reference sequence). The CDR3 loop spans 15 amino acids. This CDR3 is CASSGLAVNTGELFF. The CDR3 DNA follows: TGTGCCAGCTCGGGACTAGCGGTTAACACCGGGGAGCTGTTTTTT.

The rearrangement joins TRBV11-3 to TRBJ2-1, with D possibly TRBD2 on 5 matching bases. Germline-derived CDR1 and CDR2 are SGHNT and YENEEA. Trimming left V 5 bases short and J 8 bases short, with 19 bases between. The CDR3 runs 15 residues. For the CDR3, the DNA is TGTGCCAGCAGCCGAGACCTGAGGGCTACACATGAGCAGTTCTTC. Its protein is CASSRDLRATHEQFF.

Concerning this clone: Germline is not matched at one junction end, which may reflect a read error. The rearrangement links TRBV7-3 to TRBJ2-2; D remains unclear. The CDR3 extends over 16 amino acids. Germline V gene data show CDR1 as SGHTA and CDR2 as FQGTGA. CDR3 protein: CASSLTRQPNTGELFF. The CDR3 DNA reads TGTGCCAGCAGCCTAACGAGACAACCGAACACCGGGGAGCTGTTTTTT.

DNA of the CDR3: TGTGCCAGCAGATGGTCGCAGGGAGAGCAGTTCTTC. Translated: CASRWSQGEQFF. This chain connects TRBV6-5 to TRBJ2-1; tentative D call: TRBD1 (5 bases). Trimming cost V 6 bases and J 10 bases, with 13 bases left between them. This CDR3 spans 12 amino acids. Germline V gives CDR1 MNHEY, CDR2 SVGAGI.

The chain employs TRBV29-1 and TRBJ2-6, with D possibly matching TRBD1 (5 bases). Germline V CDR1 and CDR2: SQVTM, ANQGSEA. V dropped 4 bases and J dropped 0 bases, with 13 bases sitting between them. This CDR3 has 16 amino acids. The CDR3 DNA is TGCAGCGTTGCAGGGTTGTTTGGCTCTGGGGCCAACGTCCTGACTTTC. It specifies CSVAGLFGSGANVLTF.

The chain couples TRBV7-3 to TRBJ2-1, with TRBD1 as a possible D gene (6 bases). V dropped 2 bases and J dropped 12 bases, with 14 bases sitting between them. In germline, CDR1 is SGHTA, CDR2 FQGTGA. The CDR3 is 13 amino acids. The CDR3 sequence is CASSLEQGSRQFF. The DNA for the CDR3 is TGTGCCAGCAGCTTAGAACAGGGCTCCAGGCAGTTCTTC.

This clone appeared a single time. CDR3 sequence: CASSFGSGRENYGYTF. CDR3 in DNA: TGCGCCAGCAGCTTTGGGAGTGGACGGGAAAACTATGGCTACACCTTC. V is TRBV5-1 and J is TRBJ1-2, with no clear D. Trimming cost V 2 bases and J 2 bases, with 16 bases left between them. Looked up from germline, CDR1 is SGHRS and CDR2 is YFSETQ. This CDR3 comprises 16 residues.

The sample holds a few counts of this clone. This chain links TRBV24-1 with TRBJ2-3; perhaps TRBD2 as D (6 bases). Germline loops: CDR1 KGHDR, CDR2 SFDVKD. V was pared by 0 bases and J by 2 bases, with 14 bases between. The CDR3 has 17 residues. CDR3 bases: TGTGCCACCAGTGATTTGGAGGACGGGGGATCCACAGATACGCAGTATTTT. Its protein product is CATSDLEDGGSTDTQYF.

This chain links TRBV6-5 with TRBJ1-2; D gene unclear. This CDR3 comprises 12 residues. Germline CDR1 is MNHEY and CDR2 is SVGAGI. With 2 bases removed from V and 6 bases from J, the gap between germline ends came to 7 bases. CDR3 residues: CASSYAGHGYTF. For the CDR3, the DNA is TGTGCCAGCAGTTACGCGGGCCATGGCTACACCTTC.

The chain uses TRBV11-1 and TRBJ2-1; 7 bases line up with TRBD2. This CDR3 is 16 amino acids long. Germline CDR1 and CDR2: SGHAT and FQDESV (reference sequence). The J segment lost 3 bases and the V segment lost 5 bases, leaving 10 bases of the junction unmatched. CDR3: CASSPRGKRGYNEQFF. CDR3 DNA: TGTGCCAGCAGCCCGCGGGGGAAGCGGGGCTACAATGAGCAGTTCTTC. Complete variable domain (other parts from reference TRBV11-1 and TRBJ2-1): EAEVAQSPRYKITEKSQAVAFWCDPISGHATLYWYRQILGQGPELLVQFQDESVVDDSQLPKDRFSAERLKGVDSTLKIQPAELGDSAMYLCASSPRGKRGYNEQFFGPGTRLTVL.

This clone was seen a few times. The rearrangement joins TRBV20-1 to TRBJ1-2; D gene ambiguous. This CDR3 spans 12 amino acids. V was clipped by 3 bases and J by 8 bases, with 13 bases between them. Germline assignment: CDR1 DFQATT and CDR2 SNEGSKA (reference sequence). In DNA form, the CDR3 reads TGCAGTGCTAGTGTGGAGGTTATCGGCTACACCTTC. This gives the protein CSASVEVIGYTF.

CDR3 sequence: CASSPIRQGGYNSPLHF. CDR3 bases: TGTGCCAGCTCACCGATAAGACAGGGTGGCTATAATTCACCCCTCCACTTT. V usage is TRBV18 and J usage is TRBJ1-6; TRBD1 agrees at 7 bases. The CDR3 sequence is 17 residues long. The germline V gene has CDR1 KGHSH and CDR2 LQKENI. After removal of 3 bases from V and 3 bases from J, the junction contained 8 bases not matched to a gene.

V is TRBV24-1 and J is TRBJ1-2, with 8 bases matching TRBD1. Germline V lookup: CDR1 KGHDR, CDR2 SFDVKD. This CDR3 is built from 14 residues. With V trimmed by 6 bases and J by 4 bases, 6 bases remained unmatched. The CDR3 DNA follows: TGTGCCACCAGTTCCAGGGGGCGAATCTATGGCTACACCTTC. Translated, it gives CATSSRGRIYGYTF.

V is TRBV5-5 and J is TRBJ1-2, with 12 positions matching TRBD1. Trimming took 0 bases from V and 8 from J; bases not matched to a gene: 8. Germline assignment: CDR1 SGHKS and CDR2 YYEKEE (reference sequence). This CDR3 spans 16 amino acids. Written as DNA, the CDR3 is TGTGCCAGCAGCTTGGCACCGGGACAGGGGGCGCGGGGCTACACCTTC. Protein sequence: CASSLAPGQGARGYTF.

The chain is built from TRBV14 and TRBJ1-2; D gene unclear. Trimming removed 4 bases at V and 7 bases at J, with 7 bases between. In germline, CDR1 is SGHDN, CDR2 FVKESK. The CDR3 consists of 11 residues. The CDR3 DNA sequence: TGTGCCAGCAGCCGGGAGATTGGCTACACCTTC. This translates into CASSREIGYTF.

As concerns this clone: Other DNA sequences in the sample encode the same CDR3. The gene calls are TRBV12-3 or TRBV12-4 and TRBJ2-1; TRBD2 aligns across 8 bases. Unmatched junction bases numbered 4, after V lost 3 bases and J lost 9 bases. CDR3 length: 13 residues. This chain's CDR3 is CASSFGGAGEQFF. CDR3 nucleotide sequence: TGTGCCAGCAGTTTCGGGGGGGCTGGTGAGCAGTTCTTC.

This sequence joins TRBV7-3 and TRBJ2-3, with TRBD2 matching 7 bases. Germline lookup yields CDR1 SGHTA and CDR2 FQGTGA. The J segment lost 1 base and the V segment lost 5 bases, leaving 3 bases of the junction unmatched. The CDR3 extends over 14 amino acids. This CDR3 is CASSPTSGTDTQYF. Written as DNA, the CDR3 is TGTGCCAGCAGCCCCACTAGCGGCACAGATACGCAGTATTTT.

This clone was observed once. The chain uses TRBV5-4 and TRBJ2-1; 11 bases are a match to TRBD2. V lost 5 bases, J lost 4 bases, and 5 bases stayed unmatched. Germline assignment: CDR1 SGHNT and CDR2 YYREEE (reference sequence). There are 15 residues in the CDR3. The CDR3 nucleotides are TGTGCCAGCAGTTCCAGACTAGCGGGGTACAATGAGCAGTTCTTC. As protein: CASSSRLAGYNEQFF.

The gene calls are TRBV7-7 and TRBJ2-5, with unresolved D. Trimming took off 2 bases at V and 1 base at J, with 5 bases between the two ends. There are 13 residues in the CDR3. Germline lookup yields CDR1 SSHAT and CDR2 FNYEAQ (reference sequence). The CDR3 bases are TGTGCCAGCAGCTTAAACAGCCAAGAGACCCAGTACTTC. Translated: CASSLNSQETQYF.